The rows below give T cell receptor beta chains drawn from one sample of a study of CD8+ T cells in alopecia areata. Only in-frame clones appear in the TCRdb table, and some are missing; sequencing was by immunoSEQ multiplex PCR. The sample includes over 150,000 clones, 50% to 60% of them seen just once. Source: CD4+ T cells sorted from blood, taken at week 0. The receptors shown here come from a human donor with alopecia areata. The CDR3 runs from the conserved cysteine through the conserved F or W. D genes are given only for firm matches. Size is stated for part of the rows, as once, few or many counts, or as a class when the clone is expanded.

j_call v_call clone_size d_call cdr3_aa cdr3_nt
TRBJ1-5 TRBV4-1 - - CASSQGGTRNQPQHF TGCGCCAGCAGCCAAGGGGGGACACGAAATCAGCCCCAGCATTTT
TRBJ2-5 TRBV29-1 - - CSAAWETQYF TGCAGCGCCGCGTGGGAGACCCAGTACTTC
TRBJ2-3 TRBV6-6 - TRBD2 CASSYGTSSNTQYF TGTGCCAGCAGTTACGGGACTAGCTCAAATACGCAGTATTTT
TRBJ1-6 TRBV6-5 - - CASSREGVYYSPLHF TGTGCCAGCAGCCGGGAGGGGGTTTACTATTCACCCCTCCACTTT
TRBJ1-5 TRBV7-2 - TRBD1 CASSANGDSYQPQHF TGTGCCAGCAGCGCTAATGGGGACAGCTATCAGCCCCAGCATTTT
TRBJ1-4 TRBV10-3 - - CATWNRDTDEKLFF TGTGCCACGTGGAACCGGGACACCGATGAAAAACTGTTTTTT
TRBJ1-6 TRBV10-3 - - CAISESSGDSPLHF TGTGCCATCAGTGAGTCGTCTGGGGATTCACCCCTCCACTTT
TRBJ1-2 TRBV30 - - CAWSYRVRNYGYTF TGTGCCTGGTCCTACAGGGTGAGGAACTATGGCTACACCTTC
TRBJ1-1 TRBV2 - - CASSEELGLNTNTEAFF TGTGCCAGCAGTGAAGAACTGGGGTTAAATACGAACACTGAAGCTTTCTTT
TRBJ1-2 TRBV25-1 - - CASSEFGDYGYTF TGTGCCAGCAGTGAATTTGGGGACTATGGCTACACCTTC
TRBJ2-7 TRBV29-1 many TRBD1 CSGWTGTDEQYF TGCAGCGGGTGGACAGGGACGGACGAGCAGTACTTC
TRBJ2-1 TRBV7-9 few TRBD2 CASSARGGVGYNEQFF TGTGCCAGCAGCGCCCGGGGGGGAGTAGGTTACAATGAGCAGTTCTTC
TRBJ2-1 TRBV29-1 - - CSVEVRVGTYNEQFF TGCAGCGTAGAGGTCAGGGTTGGGACCTACAATGAGCAGTTCTTC
TRBJ1-2 TRBV7-8 - - CASSLMGFDGYTF TGTGCCAGCAGCTTAATGGGTTTCGATGGCTACACCTTC
TRBJ2-5 TRBV7-2 - - CASTQLAQETQYF TGTGCCAGCACCCAGTTAGCACAAGAGACCCAGTACTTC
TRBJ2-7 TRBV19 few - CASSNRDTSYEQYF TGTGCCAGTAGTAACCGGGACACTTCCTACGAGCAGTACTTC
TRBJ2-5 TRBV5-6 - TRBD1 CASSYGTGGAETQYF TGTGCCAGCAGCTACGGGACAGGGGGCGCGGAGACCCAGTACTTC
TRBJ2-7 TRBV5-1 few - CASSLEPRASEQYF TGCGCCAGCAGCTTGGAACCCAGGGCATCCGAGCAGTACTTC
TRBJ2-5 TRBV25-1 - - CASRTRQETQYF TGTGCCAGCAGGACAAGGCAAGAGACCCAGTACTTC
TRBJ2-1 TRBV11-2 - - CASSLDGQYNEQFF TGTGCCAGCAGCTTAGATGGGCAGTACAATGAGCAGTTCTTC
TRBJ2-3 TRBV11-2 - - CASSLDRGDTQYF TGTGCCAGCAGCTTAGATCGAGGAGATACGCAGTATTTT
TRBJ2-2 TRBV30 once - CAWRLGSGTGELFF TGTGCCTGGAGATTGGGCTCGGGCACCGGGGAGCTGTTTTTT
TRBJ1-3 TRBV5-1 - TRBD1 CASKGASGNTIYF TGCGCCAGCAAGGGGGCATCGGGAAACACCATATATTTT
TRBJ2-3 TRBV5-6 - - CASSFTVVGDTQYF TGTGCCAGCAGCTTCACGGTCGTTGGGGATACGCAGTATTTT
TRBJ2-5 TRBV29-1 - - CSVARGETQYF TGCAGCGTTGCCCGAGGGGAGACCCAGTACTTC
TRBJ2-7 TRBV5-4 few TRBD1 CASRGGTGITDEQYF TGTGCCAGCAGAGGCGGGACAGGGATAACGGACGAGCAGTACTTC
TRBJ2-5 TRBV29-1 few - CSNREGETQYF TGCAGTAACAGGGAGGGGGAGACCCAGTACTTC
TRBJ2-2 TRBV25-1 few - CASSDTNTGELFF TGTGCCAGCAGCGACACCAACACCGGGGAGCTGTTTTTT
TRBJ1-1 TRBV30 - - CAWSGGAWNTEAFF TGTGCCTGGAGTGGAGGGGCCTGGAACACTGAAGCTTTCTTT
TRBJ2-2 TRBV11-2 - - CASSSSTGELFF TGTGCCAGCAGCTCATCCACCGGGGAGCTGTTTTTT
TRBJ2-3 TRBV5-1 - - CASSWGNMGIKGITDTQYF TGCGCCAGCAGCTGGGGGAACATGGGAATAAAGGGGATCACAGATACGCAGTATTTT
TRBJ2-6 TRBV29-1 - - CSVDTGYSSGANVLTF TGCAGCGTTGATACGGGGTATAGCTCTGGGGCCAACGTCCTGACTTTC
TRBJ1-1 TRBV10-2 few - CASSESGNTEAFF TGCGCCAGCAGTGAATCGGGAAACACTGAAGCTTTCTTT
TRBJ2-1 TRBV15 - TRBD1 CATSRDRGWVNEQFF TGTGCCACCAGCCGGGACAGGGGGTGGGTCAATGAGCAGTTCTTC